A single sample gave rise to the 9 T cell receptor beta chains below, sequenced in a study of lymphopenia after photon versus proton radiotherapy. Sequencing was performed with immunoSEQ multiplex PCR; in TCRdb, only in-frame clones are kept and a portion is missing. The sample lists around 70,000 clones, 85% to 95% seen once, with 2% to 2.5% in the top ten. This specimen was peripheral blood, taken from a patient treated with photon-based radiotherapy. The source is a woman aged 40 to 49 with cholangiocarcinoma.

J is TRBJ2-5 and V is TRBV29-1, with 11 bases fitting TRBD1. With 7 bases clipped from V and 5 bases from J, the junction kept 3 bases outside the gene matches. CDR3 length: 12 amino acids. From germline, CDR1 is SQVTM and CDR2 ANQGSEA. The CDR3 sequence is CSEGQGGETQYF. DNA for the CDR3: TGCAGCGAGGGACAGGGGGGGGAGACCCAGTACTTC.

This CDR3 is CASSGNRGSSSYNEQFF. As DNA, the CDR3 is TGCGCCAGCAGCGGGAACAGGGGATCTAGCTCCTACAATGAGCAGTTCTTC. This rearrangement joins TRBV5-1 to TRBJ2-1; TRBD1 matches 7 bases. Trimming removed 4 bases from V and 0 bases from J; junction bases left unmatched: 10. Germline V gene data show CDR1 as SGHRS and CDR2 as YFSETQ. CDR3 size: 17 residues. The complete variable domain, with remaining parts taken from reference TRBV5-1 and TRBJ2-1, reads KAGVTQTPRYLIKTRGQQVTLSCSPISGHRSVSWYQQTPGQGLQFLFEYFSETQRNKGNFPGRFSGRQFSNSRSEMNVSTLELGDSALYLCASSGNRGSSSYNEQFFGPGTRLTVL.

The chain joins TRBV18 to TRBJ1-1, with 7 bases lining up with TRBD1. V trimming: 10 bases; J trimming: 4 bases; junction bases outside the gene matches: 21. The CDR3 is 17 amino acids. The germline CDR1 and CDR2 sequences are KGHSH and LQKENI. The CDR3, as DNA: TGTGCCACCGAACGAGGTGGAGGGGGCGCGGGTAGCACTGAAGCTTTCTTT. It codes for CATERGGGGAGSTEAFF.

This chain uses TRBV6-5 with TRBJ1-2; perhaps TRBD1 as D (5 bases). Deletions cut 6 bases from V and 2 bases from J, with 13 bases between. The germline V gene encodes CDR1 MNHEY and CDR2 SVGAGI. The CDR3 has 14 residues. CDR3 sequence (DNA): TGTGCCAGCAGAGGGGACGGGAGAAACTATGGCTACACCTTC. Protein sequence: CASRGDGRNYGYTF.

V gene TRBV6-1 combines with J gene TRBJ1-1; TRBD1 is a possible D gene (5 bases). This CDR3 spans 14 amino acids. Trimming took off 3 bases at V and 0 bases at J, with 8 bases between the two ends. Looked up from germline, CDR1 is MNHNS and CDR2 is SASEGT. CDR3 sequence reads: CASSDRGLNTEAFF. The CDR3 bases are TGTGCCAGCAGTGATCGGGGCTTGAACACTGAAGCTTTCTTT.

This sequence joins TRBV5-1 and TRBJ1-1, with 7 bases that match TRBD1. Germline V gene lookup returns CDR1 SGHRS and CDR2 YFSETQ. V was pared by 2 bases and J by 2 bases, with 6 bases of the junction left unmatched. This CDR3 has 15 residues. As DNA, the CDR3 is TGCGCCAGCAGCTTCACCCGGACAGGAAACACTGAAGCTTTCTTT. Translated, it gives CASSFTRTGNTEAFF. The complete variable domain, with remaining parts taken from reference TRBV5-1 and TRBJ1-1, reads KAGVTQTPRYLIKTRGQQVTLSCSPISGHRSVSWYQQTPGQGLQFLFEYFSETQRNKGNFPGRFSGRQFSNSRSEMNVSTLELGDSALYLCASSFTRTGNTEAFFGQGTRLTVV.

In DNA form, the CDR3 reads TGTGCCAGCAGCTTGGGCCTGGGAGGGAGTTTTTCACCCCTCCACTTT. This encodes CASSLGLGGSFSPLHF. This chain joins TRBV7-2 and TRBJ1-6; D uncertain. The CDR3 covers 16 residues. Germline assignment: CDR1 SGHTA and CDR2 FQGNSA. V dropped 3 bases and J dropped 9 bases, with 18 bases sitting between them.

The chain recombines TRBV2 with TRBJ1-5, with 7 bases aligning to TRBD1. Unmatched junction bases numbered 11, after V lost 8 bases and J lost 1 base. CDR1 and CDR2 (germline): SNHLY, FYNNEI. The CDR3 is 16 amino acids. CDR3 sequence: CASLRDSELSNQPQHF. In nucleotides, the CDR3 is TGTGCCAGCCTCAGGGACAGCGAGTTGAGCAATCAGCCCCAGCATTTT.

The rearrangement links TRBV27 to TRBJ2-1; 12 bases fit TRBD2. The CDR3 runs to 15 residues. The V segment lost 4 bases and the J segment 5 bases; nucleotides outside the gene matches: 3. Germline loops: CDR1 MNHEY, CDR2 SMNVEV (reference sequence). The CDR3 coding sequence is TGTGCCAGCAGTTGGGGACTAGCGGGCAACAATGAGCAGTTCTTC. Translated: CASSWGLAGNNEQFF.